The present entry profiles one T cell receptor (beta chain) with its context. What it recognizes is unknown. The CDR3 loop spans 14 amino acids. V lost 6 bases and J 0 bases, leaving 9 bases between the germline ends. The V gene's germline CDR1 is SGHDN and CDR2 FVKESK. The PCR had 60 Vbeta and 13 Jbeta primers. Sequenced by immunoSEQ multiplex PCR; TCRdb stores in-frame clones only, minus some. The sample has 100,000 or so clones; less than 65% are singletons. Samples came from healthy bone marrow donors. This sample stems from a study of cytomegalovirus exposure and HLA in healthy donors. Study results and caveats: TCR beta chain V- and J-gene trimming was linked, in a later analysis, to a missense variant in DCLRE1C. Most of the TCR beta V segments (in an earlier analysis) were productive either about 87% or about 30% of the time.

The chain has TRBV14 and TRBJ1-5; D may be TRBD1 (6 bases). The material sequenced was PBMCs. The sequence was obtained from a woman aged 25 to 39 in good health and CMV-seropositive. CDR3: CASRRTASNQPQHF. The DNA of the CDR3 is TGTGCCAGCAGACGGACAGCTAGCAATCAGCCCCAGCATTTT.